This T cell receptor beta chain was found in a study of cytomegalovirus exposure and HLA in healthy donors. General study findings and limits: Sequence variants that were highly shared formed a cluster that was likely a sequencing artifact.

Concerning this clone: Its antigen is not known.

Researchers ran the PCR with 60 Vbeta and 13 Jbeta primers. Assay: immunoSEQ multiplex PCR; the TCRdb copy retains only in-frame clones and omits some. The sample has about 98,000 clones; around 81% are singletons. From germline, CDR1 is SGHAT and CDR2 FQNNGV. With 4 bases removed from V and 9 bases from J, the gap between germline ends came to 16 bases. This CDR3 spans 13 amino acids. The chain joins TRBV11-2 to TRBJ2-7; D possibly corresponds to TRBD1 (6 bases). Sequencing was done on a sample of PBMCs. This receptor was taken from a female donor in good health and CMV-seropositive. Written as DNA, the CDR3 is TGTGCCAGCAGCTCCCCTTTACAGGGCGTGCAGTACTTC. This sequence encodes CASSSPLQGVQYF.